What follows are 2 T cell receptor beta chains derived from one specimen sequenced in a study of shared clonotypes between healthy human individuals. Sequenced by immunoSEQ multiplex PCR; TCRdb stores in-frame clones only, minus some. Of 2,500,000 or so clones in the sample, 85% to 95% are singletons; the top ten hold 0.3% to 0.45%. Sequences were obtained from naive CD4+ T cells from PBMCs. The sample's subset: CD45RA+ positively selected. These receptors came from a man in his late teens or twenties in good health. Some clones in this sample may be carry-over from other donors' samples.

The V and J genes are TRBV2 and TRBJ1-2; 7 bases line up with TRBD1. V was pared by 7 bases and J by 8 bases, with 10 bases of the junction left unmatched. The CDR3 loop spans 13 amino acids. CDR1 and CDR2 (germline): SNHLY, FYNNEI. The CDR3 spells CASKRQGAGGYTF. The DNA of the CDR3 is TGTGCCAGCAAGAGACAGGGAGCTGGGGGCTACACCTTC. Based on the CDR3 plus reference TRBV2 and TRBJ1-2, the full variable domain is EPEVTQTPSHQVTQMGQEVILRCVPISNHLYFYWYRQILGQKVEFLVSFYNNEISEKSEIFDDQFSVERPDGSNFTLKIRSTKLEDSAMYFCASKRQGAGGYTFGSGTRLTVV.

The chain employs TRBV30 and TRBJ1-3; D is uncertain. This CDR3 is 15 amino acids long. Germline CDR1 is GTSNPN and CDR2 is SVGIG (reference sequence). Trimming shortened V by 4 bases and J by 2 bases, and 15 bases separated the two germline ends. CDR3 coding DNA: TGTGCCTGGATCCGATCAGGAGGAACTGGAAACACCATATATTTT. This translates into CAWIRSGGTGNTIYF.